The clone carrying this TCR beta chain was picked up a small number of times. The antigen remains undetermined. RNA transcripts served as the template for amplifying TCR beta CDR3 regions. Primed by the HTBI set, a first-round RT-PCR was run on the TCR CDR3. TCRdb redid the calling of the multiplex PCR reads with MiXCR, one entry per CDR3 protein. This table holds hundreds of thousands of distinct CDR3 sequences, around 13% found once. The sample comes from a study of T cells in Graves' hyperthyroidism and ophthalmopathy. CDR3 size: 18 residues. CDR1 is MNHEY, CDR2 SVGAGI, per germline. V was clipped by 2 bases and J by 12 bases, with 29 bases between them. Study results and limitations: A model using 13 V-J features told ophthalmopathy apart from stable hyperthyroidism. Most clonotypes expanded in the thyroid (above 0.001) were also present in blood.

The clonotype was recovered from a woman aged 25 to 39 with Graves' hyperthyroidism that later progressed to Graves' ophthalmopathy. Sequencing was performed on blood. The rearrangement uses TRBV6-5 and TRBJ2-1; D is ambiguous. CDR3 sequence (DNA): TGTGCCAGCAGTTACAGTGGCAGAGGAATGGAGCCTCGGTACTTGCAGTTCTTC. It specifies CASSYSGRGMEPRYLQFF.